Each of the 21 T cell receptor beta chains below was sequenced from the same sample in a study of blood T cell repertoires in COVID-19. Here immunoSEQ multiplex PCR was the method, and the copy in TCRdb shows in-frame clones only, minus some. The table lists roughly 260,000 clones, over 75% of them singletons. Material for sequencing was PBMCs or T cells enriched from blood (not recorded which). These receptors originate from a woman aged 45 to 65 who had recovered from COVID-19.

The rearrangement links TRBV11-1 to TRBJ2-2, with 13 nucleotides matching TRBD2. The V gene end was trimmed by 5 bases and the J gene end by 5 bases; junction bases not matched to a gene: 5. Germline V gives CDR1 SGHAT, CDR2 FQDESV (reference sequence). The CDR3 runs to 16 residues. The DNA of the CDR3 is TGTGCCAGCAGCCCCCGGACTAGCGGGAGAACCGGGGAGCTGTTTTTT. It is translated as CASSPRTSGRTGELFF.

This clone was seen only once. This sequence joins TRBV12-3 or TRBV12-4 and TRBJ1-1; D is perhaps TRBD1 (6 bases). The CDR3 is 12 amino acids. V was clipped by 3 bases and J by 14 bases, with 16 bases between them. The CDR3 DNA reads TGTGCCAGCAGTTTCAGTTCAGGGGCGAAATTCTTT. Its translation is CASSFSSGAKFF.

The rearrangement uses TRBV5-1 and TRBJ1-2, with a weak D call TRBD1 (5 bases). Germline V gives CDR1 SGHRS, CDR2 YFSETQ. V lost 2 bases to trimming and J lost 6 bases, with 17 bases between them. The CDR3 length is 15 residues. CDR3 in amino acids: CASSFLQGALDGYTF. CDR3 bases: TGCGCCAGCAGCTTCCTCCAGGGCGCCCTTGATGGCTACACCTTC.

The CDR3 DNA reads TGCGCCAGCAGTCCGGCAGGGCCGTATAAGAACACCGGGGAGCTGTTTTTT. This gives the protein CASSPAGPYKNTGELFF. The V and J genes are TRBV23-1 and TRBJ2-2; a weak D match, TRBD1 (5 bases). TRBV23-1 is designated an ORF whose function remains uncertain. This CDR3 is built from 17 residues. Trimming removed 4 bases at V and 1 base at J, with 16 bases between.

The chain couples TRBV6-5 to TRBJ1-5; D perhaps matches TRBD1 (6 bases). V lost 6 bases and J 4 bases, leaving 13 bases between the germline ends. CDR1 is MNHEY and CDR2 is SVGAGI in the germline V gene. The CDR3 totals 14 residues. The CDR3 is CASRQSGENQPQHF. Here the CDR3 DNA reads TGTGCCAGCAGGCAGTCAGGGGAAAATCAGCCCCAGCATTTT.

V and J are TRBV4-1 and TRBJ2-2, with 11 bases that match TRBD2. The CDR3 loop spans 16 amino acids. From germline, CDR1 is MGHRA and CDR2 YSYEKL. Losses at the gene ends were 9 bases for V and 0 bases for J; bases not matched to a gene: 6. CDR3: CASSTSGTPNTGELFF. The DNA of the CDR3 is TGCGCCAGTTCGACTAGCGGGACCCCGAACACCGGGGAGCTGTTTTTT.

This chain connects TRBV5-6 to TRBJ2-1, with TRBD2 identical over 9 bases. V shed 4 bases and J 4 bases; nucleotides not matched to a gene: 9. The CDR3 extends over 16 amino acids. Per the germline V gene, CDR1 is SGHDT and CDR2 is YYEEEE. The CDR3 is CASSKEVLAGYNEQFF. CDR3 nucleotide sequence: TGTGCCAGCAGCAAGGAGGTCCTAGCGGGATACAATGAGCAGTTCTTC.

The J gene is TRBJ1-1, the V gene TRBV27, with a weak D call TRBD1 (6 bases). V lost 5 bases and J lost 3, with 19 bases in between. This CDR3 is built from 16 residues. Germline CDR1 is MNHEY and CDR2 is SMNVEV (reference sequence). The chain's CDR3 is CASSKNRADFDTEAFF. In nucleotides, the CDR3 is TGTGCCAGCAGTAAAAACAGGGCGGATTTCGACACTGAAGCTTTCTTT.

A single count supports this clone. The CDR3 protein is CASSSTGAGETQYF. The DNA of the CDR3 is TGTGCCAGCAGTAGTACAGGGGCGGGGGAGACCCAGTACTTC. This chain links TRBV28 with TRBJ2-5; tentative D call: TRBD1 (7 bases). The length of the CDR3 is 14 residues. From germline, CDR1 is MDHEN and CDR2 SYDVKM. The V and J ends lost 5 bases and 5 bases respectively, with 15 bases between them.

The DNA for the CDR3 is TGTGCCAGTAGCCCCCGGACAGACTCCCACTCCTACGAGCAGTACTTC. This gives the protein CASSPRTDSHSYEQYF. The J gene is TRBJ2-7, the V gene TRBV19; D possibly corresponds to TRBD1 (6 bases). V lost 6 bases and J lost 0, with 18 bases in between. Per the germline V gene, CDR1 is LNHDA and CDR2 is SQIVND (reference sequence). There are 16 residues in the CDR3.

The CDR3 nucleotides are TGTGCCAGCAAAGGGACTAGCGGGAGTTTCGGCACCGGGGAGCTGTTTTTT. This codes for CASKGTSGSFGTGELFF. This chain uses TRBV7-9 with TRBJ2-2, with 14 nucleotides matching TRBD2. The CDR3 spans 17 residues. V was clipped by 7 bases and J by 4 bases; unmatched bases: 8. CDR1 is SEHNR, CDR2 FQNEAQ, per germline (reference sequence).

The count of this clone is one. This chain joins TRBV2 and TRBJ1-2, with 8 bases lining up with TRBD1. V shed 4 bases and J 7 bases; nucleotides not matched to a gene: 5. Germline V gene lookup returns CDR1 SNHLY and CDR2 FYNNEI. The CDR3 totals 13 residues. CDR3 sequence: CASSVGQGPGYTF. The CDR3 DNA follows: TGTGCCAGCAGTGTCGGACAGGGTCCTGGCTACACCTTC. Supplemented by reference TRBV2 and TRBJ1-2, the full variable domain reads EPEVTQTPSHQVTQMGQEVILRCVPISNHLYFYWYRQILGQKVEFLVSFYNNEISEKSEIFDDQFSVERPDGSNFTLKIRSTKLEDSAMYFCASSVGQGPGYTFGSGTRLTVV.

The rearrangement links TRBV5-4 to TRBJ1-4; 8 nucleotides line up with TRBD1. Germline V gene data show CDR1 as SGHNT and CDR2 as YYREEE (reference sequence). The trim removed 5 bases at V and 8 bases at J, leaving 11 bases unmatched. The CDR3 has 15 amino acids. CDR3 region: CASRESGTGGEKLFF. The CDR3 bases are TGTGCCAGCAGGGAATCCGGGACAGGAGGAGAAAAACTGTTTTTT.

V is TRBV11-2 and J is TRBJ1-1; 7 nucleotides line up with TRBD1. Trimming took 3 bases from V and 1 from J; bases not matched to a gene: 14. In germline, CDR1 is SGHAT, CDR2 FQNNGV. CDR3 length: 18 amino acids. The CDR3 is CASSFPSWLRDRNTEAFF. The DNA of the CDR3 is TGTGCCAGCAGCTTCCCCTCCTGGCTTCGGGACAGGAACACTGAAGCTTTCTTT.

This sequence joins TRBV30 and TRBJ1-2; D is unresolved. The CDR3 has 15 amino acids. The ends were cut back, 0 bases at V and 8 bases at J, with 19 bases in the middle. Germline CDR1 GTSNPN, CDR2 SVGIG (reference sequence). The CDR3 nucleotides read TGTGCCTGGAGTGTTGGCTCCCCACCCTGGCCGGGCTACACCTTC. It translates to CAWSVGSPPWPGYTF.

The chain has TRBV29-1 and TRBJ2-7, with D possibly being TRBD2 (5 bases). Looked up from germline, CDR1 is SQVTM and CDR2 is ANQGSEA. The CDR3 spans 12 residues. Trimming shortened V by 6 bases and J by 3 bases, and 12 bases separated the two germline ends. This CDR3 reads CSVGGGGYEQYF. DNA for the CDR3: TGCAGCGTGGGTGGCGGAGGCTACGAGCAGTACTTC.

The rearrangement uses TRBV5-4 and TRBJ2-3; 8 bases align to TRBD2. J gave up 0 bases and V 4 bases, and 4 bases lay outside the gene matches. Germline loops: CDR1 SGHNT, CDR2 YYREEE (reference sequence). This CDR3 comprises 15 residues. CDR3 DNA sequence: TGTGCCAGCAGCGGTAGCGGGATGAGCACAGATACGCAGTATTTT. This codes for CASSGSGMSTDTQYF.

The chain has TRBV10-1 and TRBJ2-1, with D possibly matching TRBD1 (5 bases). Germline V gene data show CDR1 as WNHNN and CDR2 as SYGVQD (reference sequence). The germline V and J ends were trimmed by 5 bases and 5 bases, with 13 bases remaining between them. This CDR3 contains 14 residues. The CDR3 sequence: CASSRAGLDNEQFF. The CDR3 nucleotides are TGCGCCAGCAGTCGGGCAGGGCTGGACAATGAGCAGTTCTTC.

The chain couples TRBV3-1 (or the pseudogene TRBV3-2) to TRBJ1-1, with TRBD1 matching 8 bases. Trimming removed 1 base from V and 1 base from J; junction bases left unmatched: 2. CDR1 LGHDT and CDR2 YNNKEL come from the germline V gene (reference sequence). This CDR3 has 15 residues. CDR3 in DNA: TGTGCCAGCAGCCAAGTTACAGGGGGGAACACTGAAGCTTTCTTT. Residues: CASSQVTGGNTEAFF.

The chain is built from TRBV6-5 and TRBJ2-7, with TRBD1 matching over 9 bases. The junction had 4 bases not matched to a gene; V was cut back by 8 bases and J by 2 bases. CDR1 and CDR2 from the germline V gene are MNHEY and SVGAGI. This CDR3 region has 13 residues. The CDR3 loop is CASLRQGAYEQYF. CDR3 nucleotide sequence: TGTGCCAGCCTCCGACAGGGGGCCTACGAGCAGTACTTC.

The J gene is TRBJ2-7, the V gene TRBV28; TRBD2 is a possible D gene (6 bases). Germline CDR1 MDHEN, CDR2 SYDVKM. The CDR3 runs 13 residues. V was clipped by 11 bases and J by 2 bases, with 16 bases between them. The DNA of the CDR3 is TGTGCCGTAAGGGACTCCTTCCCCTACGAGCAGTACTTC. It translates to CAVRDSFPYEQYF.